One and the same sample provided the 29 T cell receptor beta chains below, sequenced in a study of Graves' ophthalmopathy and Graves' hyperthyroidism. Amplification targeted the TCR beta CDR3 regions, with RNA transcripts as the source material. The first round was an RT-PCR with HTBI primers, and the second round was a multiplex PCR. In TCRdb, the multiplex PCR reads were re-called with MiXCR into one record per CDR3 protein. Of about 600,000 distinct CDR3 sequences listed, about 40% are singletons. The sample comprised peripheral blood or thyroid tissue (not recorded which). The receptors were sampled from an adult man with Graves' hyperthyroidism.

The chain carries TRBV14 and TRBJ1-4; the D gene is possibly TRBD1 (6 bases). The length of the CDR3 is 14 residues. The V end was cut by 3 bases, the J end by 7 bases, with 12 bases between. Looked up from germline, CDR1 is SGHDN and CDR2 is FVKESK. Here the CDR3 reads CASSHVDRFEKLFF. CDR3 nucleotide sequence: TGTGCCAGCAGCCACGTTGACAGGTTTGAAAAACTGTTTTTT.

In its sample, this clonotype was seen a few times. This rearrangement joins TRBV7-9 to TRBJ2-7; D may correspond to TRBD1 or TRBD2 (5 bases each). The CDR3 spans 15 residues. Germline values: CDR1 SEHNR, CDR2 FQNEAQ (reference sequence). Trimming took off 1 base at V and 2 bases at J, with 12 bases between the two ends. CDR3: CASSLVGAQAYEQYF. CDR3 nucleotide sequence: TGTGCCAGCAGCTTAGTCGGGGCACAGGCCTACGAGCAGTACTTC.

This clonotype was observed a handful of times. The V and J genes are TRBV4-2 and TRBJ2-2; TRBD1 agrees at 8 bases. Unmatched junction bases numbered 4, after V lost 2 bases and J lost 2 bases. This CDR3 has 16 residues. The germline V gene has CDR1 LGHNA and CDR2 YNFKEQ. The CDR3 sequence: CASSQNTGGNTGELFF. For the CDR3, the DNA is TGTGCCAGCAGCCAAAACACAGGGGGAAACACCGGGGAGCTGTTTTTT.

V usage is TRBV11-1 and J usage is TRBJ2-3; TRBD2 aligns across 8 bases. The length of the CDR3 is 16 residues. V was pared by 2 bases and J by 3 bases, with 7 bases of the junction left unmatched. CDR1 is SGHAT and CDR2 is FQDESV in the germline V gene (reference sequence). The CDR3 here is CASSLRTRGGTDTQYF. CDR3 nucleotide sequence: TGTGCCAGCAGCTTAAGGACGCGCGGGGGGACAGATACGCAGTATTTT.

The rearrangement uses TRBV28 and TRBJ1-5; 7 nucleotides align to TRBD1. The germline V gene has CDR1 MDHEN and CDR2 SYDVKM. The CDR3 spans 12 residues. Trimming removed 5 bases from V and 16 bases from J; junction bases left unmatched: 11. CDR3 sequence reads: CASSPNPQGNHF. In DNA form, the CDR3 reads TGTGCCAGCAGTCCCAACCCACAGGGGAATCATTTT.

There are many counts of this clonotype. This rearrangement joins TRBV7-2 to TRBJ1-1; perhaps TRBD1 as D (5 bases). The length of the CDR3 is 14 residues. The germline CDR1 and CDR2 sequences are SGHTA and FQGNSA. V lost 5 bases and J lost 5, with 15 bases in between. The CDR3 sequence: CASSELYGGTEAFF. The CDR3 region has the DNA TGTGCCAGCAGCGAACTCTATGGGGGGACTGAAGCTTTCTTT.

This clonotype was observed many times. Here the CDR3 reads CASRLDGLNTEAFF. DNA for the CDR3: TGCGCCAGCAGACTCGACGGGTTGAACACTGAAGCTTTCTTT. The chain links TRBV5-1 to TRBJ1-1; no clear D gene. Trimming cost V 5 bases and J 0 bases, with 11 bases left between them. The germline CDR1 and CDR2 sequences are SGHRS and YFSETQ. The CDR3 has 14 amino acids.

The chain has TRBV5-1 and TRBJ1-4; D unclear. Between the trimmed V and J ends, which lost 0 bases and 8 bases, there was a span of 11 bases. Germline CDR1 and CDR2: SGHRS and YFSETQ. The CDR3 spans 14 residues. This chain's CDR3 is CASSLGRLAEKLFF. The CDR3 DNA reads as TGCGCCAGCAGCTTGGGGCGACTAGCGGAAAAACTGTTTTTT. Full variable domain (remainder filled in from reference TRBV5-1 and TRBJ1-4): KAGVTQTPRYLIKTRGQQVTLSCSPISGHRSVSWYQQTPGQGLQFLFEYFSETQRNKGNFPGRFSGRQFSNSRSEMNVSTLELGDSALYLCASSLGRLAEKLFFGSGTQLSVL.

The V call is TRBV19, the J call TRBJ2-5; 10 bases match TRBD2. Germline V gene data show CDR1 as LNHDA and CDR2 as SQIVND (reference sequence). This CDR3 has 18 residues. The junction had 8 bases not matched to a gene; V was cut back by 0 bases and J by 1 base. CDR3: CASSIDRLAGAFQETQYF. CDR3 coding DNA: TGTGCCAGTAGTATAGATCGTCTAGCGGGAGCTTTCCAAGAGACCCAGTACTTC. Looking up the rest from reference TRBV19 and TRBJ2-5 gives the full variable domain: DGGITQSPKYLFRKEGQNVTLSCEQNLNHDAMYWYRQDPGQGLRLIYYSQIVNDFQKGDIAEGYSVSREKKESFPLTVTSAQKNPTAFYLCASSIDRLAGAFQETQYFGPGTRLLVL.

The chain employs TRBV2 and TRBJ1-6; D not resolved. Germline V gene lookup returns CDR1 SNHLY and CDR2 FYNNEI. CDR3 size: 13 residues. V was clipped by 7 bases and J by 7 bases, with 11 bases between them. CDR3 sequence: CASTGRKNSPLHF. The CDR3 region has the DNA TGTGCCAGCACCGGACGGAAGAATTCACCCCTCCACTTT.

The chain uses TRBV19 and TRBJ1-5; the match to TRBD1 covers 11 bases. With 6 bases clipped from V and 5 bases from J, the junction kept 9 bases outside the gene matches. The length of the CDR3 is 16 residues. Germline CDR1 and CDR2: LNHDA and SQIVND (reference sequence). CDR3 loop: CASSDWTGGSDQPQHF. Here the CDR3 DNA reads TGTGCCAGTAGCGACTGGACAGGGGGCTCGGATCAGCCCCAGCATTTT.

The chain joins TRBV2 to TRBJ2-7, with 7 positions matching TRBD2. V lost 7 bases and J lost 4; bases outside the gene matches: 7. CDR3 length: 13 residues. Per the germline V gene, CDR1 is SNHLY and CDR2 is FYNNEI. The CDR3 region has the DNA TGTGCCAGCACCCGGGACTACGGTTACGAGCAGTACTTC. Its protein is CASTRDYGYEQYF.

The chain links TRBV11-1 to TRBJ2-5; 10 positions agree with TRBD1. After removal of 5 bases from V and 2 bases from J, the junction contained 17 bases not matched to a gene. CDR1 SGHAT and CDR2 FQDESV come from the germline V gene (reference sequence). This CDR3 has 19 amino acids. The CDR3 DNA reads TGTGCCAGCAGCCGCAGACAGGGGGCTGGGGGAACCCTTCAAGAGACCCAGTACTTC. This encodes CASSRRQGAGGTLQETQYF.

This clonotype was counted many times. The chain couples TRBV29-1 to TRBJ1-2, with D maybe TRBD1 (5 bases). This CDR3 has 18 residues. Trimming removed 0 bases at V and 1 base at J, with 21 bases between. Germline V gives CDR1 SQVTM, CDR2 ANQGSEA. CDR3 sequence (DNA): TGCAGCGTTGAAGATTTAGTCGGGGGTGGAGGGAATAACTATGGCTACACCTTC. Translated, it gives CSVEDLVGGGGNNYGYTF.

The chain employs TRBV4-3 and TRBJ2-3; 8 bases match TRBD2. Trimming cost V 3 bases and J 0 bases; bases outside gene matches: 2. There are 15 residues in the CDR3. CDR1 and CDR2 (germline): LGHNA, YSLEER. CDR3 protein: CASSQGLVSTDTQYF. CDR3 DNA: TGCGCCAGCAGCCAGGGACTAGTCAGCACAGATACGCAGTATTTT.

The genes are TRBV25-1 and TRBJ2-5, with D hard to call. With 6 bases removed from V and 5 bases from J, the gap between germline ends came to 13 bases. Germline V gene sequence: CDR1 MGHDK, CDR2 SYGVNS. This CDR3 comprises 13 residues. The CDR3 is CASSLNTGETQYF. The CDR3 nucleotides are TGTGCCAGCAGCTTAAACACCGGGGAGACCCAGTACTTC. Together with reference TRBV25-1 and TRBJ2-5, the CDR3 gives the full variable domain: EADIYQTPRYLVIGTGKKITLECSQTMGHDKMYWYQQDPGMELHLIHYSYGVNSTEKGDLSSESTVSRIRTEHFPLTLESARPSHTSQYLCASSLNTGETQYFGPGTRLLVL.

The table lists this clonotype with many counts. Here the CDR3 DNA reads TGTGCCAGCAGTTTAGCCCTCGCCGGCCAAGAGACCCAGTACTTC. Protein sequence: CASSLALAGQETQYF. The chain employs TRBV12-3 or TRBV12-4 and TRBJ2-5; D not certain. The CDR3 length is 15 residues. V gave up 0 bases and J gave up 1 base, with 9 bases separating them.

J is TRBJ1-1 and V is TRBV5-1, with D unclear. There are 13 residues in the CDR3. V was cut by 7 bases and J by 1 base, with 11 bases left in between. Germline V CDR1 and CDR2: SGHRS, YFSETQ. Written as DNA, the CDR3 is TGCGCCAGCCGAAACCCGCGGAACACTGAAGCTTTCTTT. As protein: CASRNPRNTEAFF.

This clonotype occurred a few times. The chain couples TRBV5-1 to TRBJ2-2; 8 bases are shared with TRBD2. The germline V gene has CDR1 SGHRS and CDR2 YFSETQ. The junction had 7 bases not matched to a gene; V was cut back by 7 bases and J by 2 bases. CDR3 length equals 15 residues. The CDR3: CASRRLAINTGELFF. CDR3 nucleotide sequence: TGCGCCAGCCGGAGACTAGCGATAAACACCGGGGAGCTGTTTTTT.

About this clonotype itself: With a much larger clone just one base away, this may be a read error. Here the CDR3 DNA reads TGCAGTGCTACCTACGGACAGGGTGGGGCCAACGCCCTGACTTTC. It encodes CSATYGQGGANALTF. V and J are TRBV20-1 and TRBJ2-6; 8 bases line up with TRBD1. CDR1 DFQATT and CDR2 SNEGSKA come from the germline V gene (reference sequence). This CDR3 has 15 residues.

This clonotype has a count of ten or more. For the CDR3, the DNA is TGTGCCAGCAGCTTAGATCTAGAGCGATCCTACGAGCAGTACTTC. Its protein is CASSLDLERSYEQYF. The chain has TRBV11-3 and TRBJ2-7; D gene unclear. The V end lost 0 bases, the J end lost 1 base, and 10 bases lay between the germline ends. The CDR3 has 15 amino acids. Germline V gene lookup returns CDR1 SGHNT and CDR2 YENEEA. The whole variable domain, filled in from reference TRBV11-3 and TRBJ2-7, reads EAGVVQSPRYKIIEKKQPVAFWCNPISGHNTLYWYLQNLGQGPELLIRYENEEAVDDSQLPKDRFSAERLKGVDSTLKIQPAELGDSAVYLCASSLDLERSYEQYFGPGTRLTVT.

This chain joins TRBV11-1 and TRBJ1-4, with D possibly matching TRBD1 (6 bases). Germline V CDR1 and CDR2: SGHAT, FQDESV (reference sequence). This CDR3 has 15 amino acids. The V gene lost 5 bases and the J gene lost 8 bases, with 18 bases spanning the gap. CDR3 region: CASSPWGRGNEKLFF. As DNA, the CDR3 is TGTGCCAGCAGCCCTTGGGGCAGGGGTAACGAAAAACTGTTTTTT.

The chain joins TRBV27 to TRBJ1-2, with D maybe TRBD1 (6 bases). CDR3 length: 17 amino acids. V was clipped by 5 bases and J by 1 base, with 20 bases between them. From germline, CDR1 is MNHEY and CDR2 SMNVEV (reference sequence). CDR3 sequence (DNA): TGTGCCAGCAGTCATCGCCGGGACAAGCGAAGTAACTATGGCTACACCTTC. Residues: CASSHRRDKRSNYGYTF.

This clonotype occurred many times. The chain couples TRBV5-6 to TRBJ2-7; the D gene is possibly TRBD1 (6 bases). The CDR3 extends over 13 amino acids. Per the germline V gene, CDR1 is SGHDT and CDR2 is YYEEEE. V was trimmed by 5 bases and J by 0 bases, leaving 9 bases between them. CDR3 coding DNA: TGTGCCAGCAGGAGGGACAACTCCTACGAGCAGTACTTC. Its translation: CASRRDNSYEQYF.

In its sample, this clonotype was seen many times. The chain couples TRBV7-8 to TRBJ2-2; D call uncertain. The V and J ends lost 1 base and 4 bases respectively, with 7 bases between them. Germline V gene sequence: CDR1 SGHVS, CDR2 FQNEAQ. The CDR3 runs to 14 residues. The CDR3 is CASSLVDVTGELFF. The DNA of the CDR3 is TGTGCCAGCAGCTTAGTGGACGTCACCGGGGAGCTGTTTTTT.

This clonotype was recorded at least ten times. The chain recombines TRBV5-5 with TRBJ2-5; D gene ambiguous. The CDR3 sequence is 14 residues long. V lost 4 bases and J lost 1, with 11 bases in between. CDR1 SGHKS and CDR2 YYEKEE come from the germline V gene (reference sequence). In DNA, the CDR3 is TGTGCCAGCAGCCTGCGGACCACCCAAGAGACCCAGTACTTC. Encoded protein: CASSLRTTQETQYF.

Details on this clonotype: Germline is not matched at one junction end, which may reflect a read error. The V gene is TRBV12-3 or TRBV12-4, the J gene TRBJ2-7; 9 bases agree with TRBD1. This CDR3 is built from 14 residues. The CDR3 bases are TGTGCCATCAGTGAGGGACAGGGAGCGTACGAGCAGTACTTC. Amino acids: CAISEGQGAYEQYF.

The chain links TRBV24-1 to TRBJ2-5; no clear D. This CDR3 contains 14 residues. V was pared by 4 bases and J by 1 base, with 9 bases between. The germline CDR1 and CDR2 sequences are KGHDR and SFDVKD. CDR3 nucleotides: TGTGCCACCAGTGACCCCGGTTCCCAAGAGACCCAGTACTTC. Translating gives CATSDPGSQETQYF.

Ten or more counts support this clonotype. The chain recombines TRBV7-9 with TRBJ1-4, with D perhaps TRBD1 (5 bases). This CDR3 comprises 13 residues. V lost 2 bases, J lost 7 bases, and 8 bases lay in between. Germline CDR1 reads SEHNR; CDR2 reads FQNEAQ (reference sequence). CDR3 coding DNA: TGTGCCAGCAGCTTAATCGGGGGTGAAAAACTGTTTTTT. Its protein is CASSLIGGEKLFF.